This TCR beta chain stems from a study of PD-L1 blockade in urothelial cancer. Study-wide context: Analyzed time points were 3 weeks (second dose) and 6 weeks after therapy began.

General observations from the study: Pretreatment TCR clonality in blood, when below the median, was predictive of better survival.

Data came from immunoSEQ multiplex PCR; TCRdb stores just in-frame clones and leaves some out. The sample has some 38,000 clones; 85% are singletons. Regarding this clone: Its antigen is currently unknown.

The time point is: pretreatment peripheral blood. Patients had urothelial carcinoma that was locally advanced or metastatic. This TCR derives from a man older than 75 with urothelial cancer. This specimen consisted of PBMCs, obtained around atezolizumab (anti-PD-L1) treatment.

CDR3 amino acids: CASSVDRDYGYTF. The CDR3 DNA reads as TGTGCCAGCAGCGTTGACAGAGACTATGGCTACACCTTC. The rearrangement joins TRBV9 to TRBJ1-2; the D gene is possibly TRBD1 (5 bases). V lost 2 bases and J lost 3, with 8 bases in between. Germline CDR1 SGDLS, CDR2 YYNGEE. The CDR3 is made up of 13 amino acids. Drawing the rest from reference TRBV9 and TRBJ1-2, the complete variable domain is DSGVTQTPKHLITATGQRVTLRCSPRSGDLSVYWYQQSLDQGLQFLIQYYNGEERAKGNILERFSAQQFPDLHSELNLSSLELGDSALYFCASSVDRDYGYTFGSGTRLTVV.